The clone carrying this T cell receptor beta chain was recorded at least ten times. What it binds is unknown. This entry belongs to a study of identical twins. Regarding the study as a whole: When twins shared out-of-frame alpha sequences, those sequences had excess low generation probability.

CDR1 is SGHKS and CDR2 is YYEKEE in the germline V gene (reference sequence). This CDR3 is built from 16 residues. V lost 4 bases, J lost 3 bases, and 13 bases stayed unmatched. TCRdb redid the calling of the 5' RACE reads with MiXCR, one entry per CDR3 protein. The data contain about 450,000 distinct CDR3 sequences, roughly 20% of them singletons. The chain uses TRBV5-5 and TRBJ2-7; 7 bases map to TRBD1. Sequenced: naive T cells sorted from blood. This receptor was taken from a man aged 45-65 years in good health. CDR3 nucleotides: TGTGCCAGCAGCCTCAGGGACAGACGATATGACTACGAGCAGTACTTC. Its protein is CASSLRDRRYDYEQYF.